This T cell receptor beta chain was sequenced during a study of T cell changes during pregnancy in multiple sclerosis. Here immunoSEQ multiplex PCR was the method, and the copy in TCRdb shows in-frame clones only, minus some. The data show 45,000 to 55,000 clones, around 90% seen once. The CDR3 runs 15 residues. Germline V lookup: CDR1 SGDLS, CDR2 YYNGEE. The V end lost 4 bases, the J end lost 2 bases, and 15 bases lay between the germline ends. This specimen consisted of peripheral blood, obtained in the first trimester of pregnancy. The genes are TRBV9 and TRBJ2-5; a possible D gene is TRBD1 (6 bases). The TCR was taken from a female donor with multiple sclerosis, enrolled in a pregnancy study. CDR3 coding DNA: TGTGCCAGCAGCCCCCGAGGACAGACTCAAGAGACCCAGTACTTC. Its translation is CASSPRGQTQETQYF.